Below, 15 T cell receptor beta chains from the same sample are listed, as sequenced in a study of shared clonotypes between healthy human individuals. Produced via immunoSEQ multiplex PCR; TCRdb's table is partial and in-frame only. The table includes millions of clones, around 90% detected once. Sequencing used naive CD4+ T cells sorted from blood. Subset described: CD45RA+ positively selected. Receptors originate from a man aged 18-30 years in good health.

The sample holds one count of this clone. Different DNA sequences within this sample yield the same CDR3. The chain carries TRBV5-1 and TRBJ1-2; D gene ambiguous. The CDR3 sequence is 13 residues long. Germline V gene sequence: CDR1 SGHRS, CDR2 YFSETQ. Trimming shortened V by 4 bases and J by 0 bases, and 7 bases separated the two germline ends. CDR3 residues: CASSPTANYGYTF. In nucleotides, the CDR3 is TGCGCCAGCAGCCCGACGGCTAACTATGGCTACACCTTC.

This sequence joins TRBV5-4 and TRBJ2-3; possibly TRBD1 for D (6 bases). Germline V gives CDR1 SGHNT, CDR2 YYREEE (reference sequence). The CDR3 totals 14 residues. Trimming took 2 bases from V and 3 from J, leaving 10 bases between them. Here the CDR3 DNA reads TGTGCCAGCAGCTTCCGACAGGCGACAGATACGCAGTATTTT. Its protein product is CASSFRQATDTQYF.

J is TRBJ1-6 and V is TRBV7-2; D is possibly TRBD1 (5 bases). The CDR3 is 15 residues long. Germline CDR1 and CDR2: SGHTA and FQGNSA. V was clipped by 2 bases and J by 10 bases, with 15 bases between them. The CDR3 coding sequence is TGTGCCAGCAGCTTAAATACAGGAGTAGGATCACCCCTCCACTTT. Its protein product is CASSLNTGVGSPLHF.

This chain links TRBV5-4 with TRBJ2-3, with D possibly TRBD2 on 5 matching bases. CDR3 length: 16 amino acids. Germline CDR1 is SGHNT and CDR2 is YYREEE (reference sequence). V lost 4 bases to trimming and J lost 3 bases, with 18 bases between them. The CDR3 region is CASSPPEGLATDTQYF. In nucleotides, the CDR3 is TGTGCCAGCAGCCCCCCCGAGGGCCTAGCTACAGATACGCAGTATTTT.

J is TRBJ2-2 and V is TRBV7-8; D is possibly TRBD2 (6 bases). Germline CDR1 SGHVS, CDR2 FQNEAQ. The CDR3 contains 15 residues. Trimming shortened V by 4 bases and J by 6 bases, and 15 bases separated the two germline ends. CDR3 bases: TGTGCCAGCAGCTCCAACGGGGACTGGGCCGGGGAGCTGTTTTTT. Encoded protein: CASSSNGDWAGELFF.

The CDR3 reads CAWSVRGGSTDTQYF. CDR3 nucleotide sequence: TGTGCCTGGAGTGTAAGGGGGGGTAGCACAGATACGCAGTATTTT. The rearrangement joins TRBV30 to TRBJ2-3; D is possibly TRBD2 (7 bases). With 0 bases removed from V and 0 bases from J, the gap between germline ends came to 10 bases. Germline V gene lookup returns CDR1 GTSNPN and CDR2 SVGIG (reference sequence). The CDR3 sequence is 15 residues long.

The rearrangement joins TRBV6-5 to TRBJ2-7; 12 nucleotides align to TRBD2. The CDR3 runs to 15 residues. V lost 6 bases and J lost 5; bases outside the gene matches: 8. CDR1 and CDR2 (germline): MNHEY, SVGAGI. For the CDR3, the DNA is TGTGCCAGCAGCCATACTAGCGGGAGGATCAACGAGCAGTACTTC. This encodes CASSHTSGRINEQYF.

The chain uses TRBV4-1 and TRBJ1-4; 7 nucleotides line up with TRBD1. CDR1 and CDR2 from the germline V gene are MGHRA and YSYEKL. This CDR3 region has 15 residues. J lost 8 bases, V lost 1 base, and 7 bases had no gene match. CDR3 region: CASSQGDRDPEKLFF. The CDR3 bases are TGCGCCAGCAGCCAAGGCGACAGGGACCCGGAAAAACTGTTTTTT.

The genes are TRBV19 and TRBJ2-7; 10 bases fit TRBD1. The V gene end was trimmed by 6 bases and the J gene end by 2 bases; junction bases not matched to a gene: 13. The CDR3 totals 17 residues. CDR1 is LNHDA and CDR2 is SQIVND in the germline V gene (reference sequence). This chain's CDR3 is CASSGLSRDRGAYEQYF. The DNA for the CDR3 is TGTGCCAGTAGCGGTTTGTCGCGGGACAGGGGTGCCTACGAGCAGTACTTC.

The V call is TRBV10-2, the J call TRBJ2-2; D is uncertain. CDR1 WSHSY and CDR2 SAAADI come from the germline V gene. The CDR3 loop spans 14 amino acids. Trimming stripped 0 bases from V and 4 bases from J, with 6 bases between. CDR3 sequence: CASSESELTGELFF. The CDR3 DNA sequence: TGCGCCAGCAGTGAGTCGGAACTCACCGGGGAGCTGTTTTTT.

The rearrangement uses TRBV5-1 and TRBJ2-1; maybe TRBD2 (6 bases). V lost 4 bases to trimming and J lost 7 bases, with 12 bases between them. Germline V gene data show CDR1 as SGHRS and CDR2 as YFSETQ. CDR3 length: 13 amino acids. The CDR3 region is CASSRAGQNEQFF. The CDR3 nucleotides read TGCGCCAGCAGCCGGGCGGGGCAGAATGAGCAGTTCTTC. Filled out from reference TRBV5-1 and TRBJ2-1, the complete variable domain reads KAGVTQTPRYLIKTRGQQVTLSCSPISGHRSVSWYQQTPGQGLQFLFEYFSETQRNKGNFPGRFSGRQFSNSRSEMNVSTLELGDSALYLCASSRAGQNEQFFGPGTRLTVL.

This chain joins TRBV9 and TRBJ1-4, with D maybe TRBD1 (5 bases). This CDR3 region has 17 residues. V was clipped by 0 bases and J by 0 bases, with 12 bases between them. Germline CDR1 and CDR2: SGDLS and YYNGEE. CDR3 in DNA: TGTGCCAGCAGCGTAGGGGGCAGATATTCAACTAATGAAAAACTGTTTTTT. Protein: CASSVGGRYSTNEKLFF.

The chain combines TRBV6-1 with TRBJ1-5, with unresolved D. This CDR3 region has 16 residues. Per the germline V gene, CDR1 is MNHNS and CDR2 is SASEGT. V lost 1 base, J lost 6 bases, and 16 bases lay in between. The CDR3 spells CASSEGKGTVVQPQHF. The CDR3 DNA reads as TGTGCCAGCAGTGAAGGGAAGGGTACGGTAGTTCAGCCCCAGCATTTT.

The chain links TRBV6-1 to TRBJ1-5; the D gene is possibly TRBD1 (5 bases). Trimming took 0 bases from V and 1 from J, leaving 10 bases between them. CDR3 size: 16 residues. The germline V gene has CDR1 MNHNS and CDR2 SASEGT. CDR3 residues: CASSEARTRSNQPQHF. Written as DNA, the CDR3 is TGTGCCAGCAGTGAAGCCCGGACACGAAGCAATCAGCCCCAGCATTTT.

The CDR3 here is CAWRWSGDYGYTF. CDR3 coding DNA: TGTGCCTGGAGATGGTCAGGGGACTATGGCTACACCTTC. J is TRBJ1-2 and V is TRBV30; D is perhaps TRBD1 (6 bases). Germline-derived CDR1 and CDR2 are GTSNPN and SVGIG (reference sequence). Trimming removed 3 bases at V and 3 bases at J, with 11 bases between. This CDR3 spans 13 amino acids.